Sequencing of this T cell receptor (beta chain) was carried out in a study of cytomegalovirus exposure and HLA in healthy donors. Study-level results: Beyond CMV serostatus, there was no information to go on about immune exposure.

Healthy bone marrow donors made up the cohort. A multiplex PCR was run with 60 Vbeta primers and 13 Jbeta primers. The repertoire was sequenced with immunoSEQ multiplex PCR; TCRdb's copy has only in-frame clones and lacks some. Of fewer than 200,000 clones detected, approximately 71% appear once; the ten largest clones hold about 1.4%. Germline V gene data show CDR1 as SQVTM and CDR2 as ANQGSEA. V was trimmed by 7 bases and J by 0 bases, leaving 9 bases between them. The CDR3 extends over 12 amino acids. Comment on this clone: Its antigen remains unidentified.

Sequenced: PBMCs. This chain uses TRBV29-1 with TRBJ1-1; D perhaps matches TRBD1 (5 bases). The receptor comes from a girl aged 5-17 years in good health and CMV-seronegative. The CDR3 nucleotides read TGCAGCGCACGACAGATGAACACTGAAGCTTTCTTT. Translation: CSARQMNTEAFF.